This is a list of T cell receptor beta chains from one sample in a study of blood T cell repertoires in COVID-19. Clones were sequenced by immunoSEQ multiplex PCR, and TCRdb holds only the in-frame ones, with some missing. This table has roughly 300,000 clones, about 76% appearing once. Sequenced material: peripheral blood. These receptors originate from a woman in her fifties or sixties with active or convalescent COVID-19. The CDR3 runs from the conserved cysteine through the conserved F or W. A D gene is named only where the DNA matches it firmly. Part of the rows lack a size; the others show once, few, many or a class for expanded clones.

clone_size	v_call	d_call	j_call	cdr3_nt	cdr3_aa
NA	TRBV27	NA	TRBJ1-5	TGTGCCAGCAGTTTATTACAGGAGAATCAGCCCCAGCATTTT	CASSLLQENQPQHF
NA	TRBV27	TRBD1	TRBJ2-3	TGTGCCAGCAGTTCAACAGGGGCCAGGGCGCAGTATTTT	CASSSTGARAQYF
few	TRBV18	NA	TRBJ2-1	TGTGCCAGCTCACAGTTACTAGGGCACAATGAGCAGTTCTTC	CASSQLLGHNEQFF
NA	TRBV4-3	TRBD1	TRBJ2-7	TGCGCCAGCAGGCAAGGCCTCGGACAGGGCTACGAGCAGTACTTC	CASRQGLGQGYEQYF
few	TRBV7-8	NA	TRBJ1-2	TGTGCCAGCAGCTTATCGCCGCAGGGACTTTATGGCTACACCTTC	CASSLSPQGLYGYTF
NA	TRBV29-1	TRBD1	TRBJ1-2	TGCAGCGTCGTTACTGGACAGGATGGCTACACCTTC	CSVVTGQDGYTF
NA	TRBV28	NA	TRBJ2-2	TGTGCCAGCAGTCCCCCAGGGCAATACACCGGGGAGCTGTTTTTT	CASSPPGQYTGELFF
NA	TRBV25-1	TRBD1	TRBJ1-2	TGTGCCAGCAGTCGGGGACAGGGGAGGACCTTC	CASSRGQGRTF
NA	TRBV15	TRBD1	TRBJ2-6	TGTGCCACCAGCCCCAAACAGGGGTTCGGTGGGGCCAACGTCCTGACTTTC	CATSPKQGFGGANVLTF
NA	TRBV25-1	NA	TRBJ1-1	TGTGCCAGCAGTGAATTGGTCAGGGGAACTGAAGCTTTCTTT	CASSELVRGTEAFF
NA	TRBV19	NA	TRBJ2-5	TGTGCCAGTAGTGCGCCGGACACACCTTTACAAGAGACCCAGTACTTC	CASSAPDTPLQETQYF
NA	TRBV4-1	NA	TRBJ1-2	TGCGCCAGCAGCCAAGACGGAGGAGACTATGGCTACACCTTC	CASSQDGGDYGYTF
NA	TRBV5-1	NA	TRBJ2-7	TGCGCCAGCAGCTTGCGGGCGGGAAAAAACTACGAGCAGTACTTC	CASSLRAGKNYEQYF
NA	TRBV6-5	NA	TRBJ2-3	TGTGCCAGCAGTTACAGGGGTGCCAAGGATACGCAGTATTTT	CASSYRGAKDTQYF
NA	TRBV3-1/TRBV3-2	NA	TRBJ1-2	TGTGCCAGCAGTCAAATTCCACCAGGGAGCTACACCTTC	CASSQIPPGSYTF
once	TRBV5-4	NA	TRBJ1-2	TGTGCCAGCAGCTTGGAAGGGGCGCACGGCTACACCTTC	CASSLEGAHGYTF
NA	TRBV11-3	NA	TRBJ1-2	TGTGCCAGCACCCCGGGGGAAGGGAACGGCTACACCTTC	CASTPGEGNGYTF
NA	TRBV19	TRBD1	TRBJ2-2	TGTGCCAGTAGTACCGGAGGACAGGGAAAAACCGGGGAGCTGTTTTTT	CASSTGGQGKTGELFF
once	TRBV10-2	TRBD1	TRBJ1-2	TGCGCCAGCAGTGAGACAGGGGAGATCTTGGGCGGCTACACCTTC	CASSETGEILGGYTF
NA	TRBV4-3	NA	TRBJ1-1	TGCGCCAGCAGCCAAGAAGGAGGGGTTCTCGGGGCTGAAGCTTTCTTT	CASSQEGGVLGAEAFF
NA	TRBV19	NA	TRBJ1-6	TGTGCCAGTTCCATAGTGGGACGGGGGAGCTCCTATAATTCACCCCTCCACTTT	CASSIVGRGSSYNSPLHF
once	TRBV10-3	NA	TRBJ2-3	TGTGCCATCAGTGAGATGATCGGGGGGCCCCGAAGCACAGATACGCAGTATTTT	CAISEMIGGPRSTDTQYF
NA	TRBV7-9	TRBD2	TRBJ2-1	TGTGCCAGCAGCTCGGGACTAGCGGGGGGATACGTCTTTTGGGATGAGCAGTTCTTC	CASSSGLAGGYVFWDEQFF
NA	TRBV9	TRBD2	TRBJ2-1	TGTGCCAGCAGCGTAGGCGGGGGGGTTTACAATGAGCAGTTCTTC	CASSVGGGVYNEQFF
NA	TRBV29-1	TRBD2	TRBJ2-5	TGCAGCGTTGGTAAAGCGGGGGGCCAAGAGACCCAGTACTTC	CSVGKAGGQETQYF
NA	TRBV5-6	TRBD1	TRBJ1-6	TGTGCCAGCAGCTTGGACAGGGGCAATTCACCCCTCCACTTT	CASSLDRGNSPLHF
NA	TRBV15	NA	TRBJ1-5	TGTGCCACCAGCCTAGGGAACGGGGGGAAGCCCCAGCATTTT	CATSLGNGGKPQHF
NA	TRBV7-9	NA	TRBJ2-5	TGTGCCAGCAGCTTAGGGGCGCGGGTCGGGACCCAGTACTTC	CASSLGARVGTQYF
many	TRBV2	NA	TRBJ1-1	TGTGCCAGCAGGAACGGACAGTGGAACACTGAAGCTTTCTTT	CASRNGQWNTEAFF
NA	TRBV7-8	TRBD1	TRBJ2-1	TGTGCCAGCAGCCCTATCCGGGACAGGGGAGGGGGCGGTCAGGCCAACTCCTACAATGAGCAGTTCTTC	CASSPIRDRGGGGQANSYNEQFF
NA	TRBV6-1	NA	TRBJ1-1	TGTGCCAGCAGTGAAGGTCTTGGAGTGTCCACTGAAGCTTTCTTT	CASSEGLGVSTEAFF
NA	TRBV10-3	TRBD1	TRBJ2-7	TGTGCCACTCAAGGGGACAGTTTGAACGAGCAGTACTTC	CATQGDSLNEQYF
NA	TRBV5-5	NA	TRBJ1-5	TGTGCCAGCAGCGATGTAGGAGGGGCCCGCAATCAGCCCCAGCATTTT	CASSDVGGARNQPQHF
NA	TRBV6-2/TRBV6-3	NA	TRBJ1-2	TGTGCCAGCAGCCCCCAGGGCCATCCGGTCGGCTACACCTTC	CASSPQGHPVGYTF
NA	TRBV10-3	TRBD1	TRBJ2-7	TGTGCCATCAGTAGGGACAGCTCCTACGAGCAGTACTTC	CAISRDSSYEQYF
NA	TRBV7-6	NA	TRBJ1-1	TGTGCCAGCAGCTTAACTCCCGACAGGTTCGACACTGAAGCTTTCTTT	CASSLTPDRFDTEAFF
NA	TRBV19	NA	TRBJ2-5	TGTGCCAGTAGTGCCCGATGGACAGAAGAGACCCAGTACTTC	CASSARWTEETQYF
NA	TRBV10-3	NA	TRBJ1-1	TGTGCCATCAGTGAGGAGGGCCTTGAAGCTTTCTTT	CAISEEGLEAFF
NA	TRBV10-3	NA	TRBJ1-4	TGTGCCATCAGTGAGGAGAGGAATGAAAAACTGTTTTTT	CAISEERNEKLFF
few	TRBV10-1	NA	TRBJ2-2	TGCGCCAGCAGTGAGTCGAGACTCAACACCGGGGAGCTGTTTTTT	CASSESRLNTGELFF